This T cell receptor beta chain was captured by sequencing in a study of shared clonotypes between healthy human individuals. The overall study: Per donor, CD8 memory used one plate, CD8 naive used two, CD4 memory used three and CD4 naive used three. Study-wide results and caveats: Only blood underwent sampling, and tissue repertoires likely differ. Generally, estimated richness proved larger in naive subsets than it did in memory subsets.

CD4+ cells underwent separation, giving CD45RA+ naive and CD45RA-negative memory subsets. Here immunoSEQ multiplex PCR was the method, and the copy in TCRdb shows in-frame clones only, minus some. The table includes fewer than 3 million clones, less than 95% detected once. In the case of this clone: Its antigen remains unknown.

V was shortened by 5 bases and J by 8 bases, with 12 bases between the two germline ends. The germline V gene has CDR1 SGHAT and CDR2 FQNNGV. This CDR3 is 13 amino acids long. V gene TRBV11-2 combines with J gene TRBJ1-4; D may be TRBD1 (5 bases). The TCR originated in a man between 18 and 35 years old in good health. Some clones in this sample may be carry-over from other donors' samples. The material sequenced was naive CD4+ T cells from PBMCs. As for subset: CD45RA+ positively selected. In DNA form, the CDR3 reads TGTGCCAGCAGCAAGGGACTCTCGGAAAAACTGTTTTTT. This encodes CASSKGLSEKLFF. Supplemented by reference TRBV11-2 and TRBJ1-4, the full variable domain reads EAGVAQSPRYKIIEKRQSVAFWCNPISGHATLYWYQQILGQGPKLLIQFQNNGVVDDSQLPKDRFSAERLKGVDSTLKIQPAKLEDSAVYLCASSKGLSEKLFFGSGTQLSVL.